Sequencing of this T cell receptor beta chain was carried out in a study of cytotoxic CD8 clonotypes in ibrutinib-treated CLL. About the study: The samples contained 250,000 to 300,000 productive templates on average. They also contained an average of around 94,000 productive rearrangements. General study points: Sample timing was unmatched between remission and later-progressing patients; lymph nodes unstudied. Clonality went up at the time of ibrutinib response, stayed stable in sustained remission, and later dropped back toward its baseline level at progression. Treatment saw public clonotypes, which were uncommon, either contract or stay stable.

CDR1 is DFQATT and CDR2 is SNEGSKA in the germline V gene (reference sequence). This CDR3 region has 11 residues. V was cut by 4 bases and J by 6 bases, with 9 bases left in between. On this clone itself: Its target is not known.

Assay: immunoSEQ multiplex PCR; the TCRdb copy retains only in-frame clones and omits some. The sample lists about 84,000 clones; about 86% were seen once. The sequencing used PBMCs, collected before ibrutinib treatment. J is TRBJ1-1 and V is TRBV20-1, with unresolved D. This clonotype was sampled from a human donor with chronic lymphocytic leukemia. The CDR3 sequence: CSATGFAEAFF. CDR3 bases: TGCAGTGCTACCGGTTTCGCTGAAGCTTTCTTT.